Sequencing of this TCR beta chain was carried out in a study of radiotherapy plus CTLA-4 blockade in lung cancer. Overall study: Objective responses were observed in 15% to 20% of patients, and disease control was achieved by 30% to 40%.

Chemo-refractory metastatic non-small-cell lung cancer patients underwent focal radiation alongside CTLA-4 blockade with ipilimumab. The protocol was immunoSEQ multiplex PCR, while the TCRdb copy is restricted to in-frame clones and leaves out a portion. The sample includes some 60,000 clones, 70% to 80% of them seen just once. Whole-study results and caveats: TCR clones of tumor origin grew in blood after radiotherapy plus ipilimumab.

This clone was detected only once. The antigen is not known. Trimming shortened V by 0 bases and J by 5 bases, and 11 bases separated the two germline ends. The CDR3 is made up of 15 amino acids. The germline gives CDR1 KGHSH, CDR2 LQKENI. The material sequenced was peripheral blood, taken from a patient treated with radiotherapy plus ipilimumab. V is TRBV18 and J is TRBJ1-5; D is uncertain. The receptor was derived from a human donor with non-small cell lung cancer who had a complete response to radiotherapy plus ipilimumab. The CDR3 loop reads CASSPPGRPDQPQHF. CDR3 nucleotides: TGTGCCAGCTCACCACCGGGCAGGCCGGATCAGCCCCAGCATTTT. Full variable domain (missing parts from reference TRBV18 and TRBJ1-5): NAGVMQNPRHLVRRRGQEARLRCSPMKGHSHVYWYRQLPEEGLKFMVYLQKENIIDESGMPKERFSAEFPKEGPSILRIQQVVRGDSAAYFCASSPPGRPDQPQHFGDGTRLSIL.